This T cell receptor (beta chain) was captured in a study of OX40 agonist ivuxolimab in advanced cancers. Whole-study context: While on treatment, patients had intravenous ivuxolimab at 0.01 to 10 mg/kg every 2 weeks.

Drawing of blood for sampling happened at baseline, at cycle 4 day 1, and at cycle 7 day 1. The method was immunoSEQ multiplex PCR; TCRdb's version includes in-frame clones alone and lacks a portion of them. Of 45,000 to 60,000 clones in the sample, approximately 90% were seen once. Germline lookup yields CDR1 SNHLY and CDR2 FYNNEI. This CDR3 is 14 amino acids long. With 3 bases removed from V and 3 bases from J, the gap between germline ends came to 9 bases. This TCR derives from an adult with an advanced solid tumor such as melanoma, head and neck, liver or kidney cancer. This chain connects TRBV2 to TRBJ2-1, with D unresolved. The sample was CD4+ or CD8+ T cells sorted from blood, taken in a trial of the OX40 agonist ivuxolimab. The CDR3 reads CASSDFNYYNEQFF. The CDR3 coding sequence is TGTGCCAGCAGTGATTTCAACTACTACAATGAGCAGTTCTTC.